The 2 T cell receptor beta chains in this list originate from one sample, sequenced in a study of technical replicates of blood from several donors. Using immunoSEQ multiplex PCR, the repertoire was profiled, and TCRdb retains in-frame clones only, with some absent. The repertoire has 60,000 to 95,000 clones, 90% to 95% of them found once; the top ten carry under 0.4%. What was sequenced was T cells isolated from PBMCs. Source of these receptors: a human donor in good health. Some clones in this sample may be carry-over from other donors' samples.

V and J are TRBV18 and TRBJ2-7; TRBD2 is a possible D gene (5 bases). Germline CDR1 reads KGHSH; CDR2 reads LQKENI. The CDR3 extends over 18 amino acids. V was trimmed by 3 bases and J by 1 base, leaving 22 bases between them. The CDR3 nucleotides read TGTGCCAGCTCACCGCTAGCCCCTAACCCCGTGATATCCTACGAGCAGTACTTC. Protein: CASSPLAPNPVISYEQYF.

This rearrangement joins TRBV18 to TRBJ1-5; 9 nucleotides match TRBD1. This CDR3 has 15 residues. The germline CDR1 and CDR2 sequences are KGHSH and LQKENI. With 2 bases clipped from V and 3 bases from J, the junction kept 2 bases outside the gene matches. The CDR3 coding sequence is TGTGCCAGCTCACCAGGGACAGGGATCAATCAGCCCCAGCATTTT. This sequence encodes CASSPGTGINQPQHF.